Following are 8 T cell receptor beta chains from one sample sequenced in a study of cytomegalovirus exposure and HLA in healthy donors. PCR primers comprised 60 Vbeta and 13 Jbeta primers. Here immunoSEQ multiplex PCR was the method, and the copy in TCRdb shows in-frame clones only, minus some. Of some 130,000 clones in the sample, about 68% are singletons; the top ten hold more than 1.5%. The sample comprised PBMCs. These receptors originate from a human donor in good health.

This rearrangement joins TRBV5-1 to TRBJ2-7; 9 bases align to TRBD1. Germline CDR1 is SGHRS and CDR2 is YFSETQ. The CDR3 runs 15 residues. V shed 3 bases and J 0 bases; nucleotides not matched to a gene: 4. This chain's CDR3 is CASSSMTGGSYEQYF. As DNA, the CDR3 is TGCGCCAGCAGCTCGATGACAGGGGGCTCCTACGAGCAGTACTTC.

The V and J genes are TRBV7-9 and TRBJ2-1, with D possibly matching TRBD1 (6 bases). In germline, CDR1 is SEHNR, CDR2 FQNEAQ (reference sequence). This CDR3 comprises 13 residues. Deletions cut 5 bases from V and 7 bases from J, with 12 bases between. CDR3 in DNA: TGTGCCAGCAGCGGGCAGGGGTTGAATGAGCAGTTCTTC. Translating it yields CASSGQGLNEQFF.

The CDR3: CASSLVGSGRSDEQFF. The CDR3 DNA follows: TGCGCCAGCAGCTTGGTGGGTAGCGGGAGGTCGGATGAGCAGTTCTTC. The rearrangement uses TRBV5-1 and TRBJ2-1; TRBD2 agrees at 10 bases. This CDR3 region has 16 residues. CDR1 is SGHRS, CDR2 YFSETQ, per germline. The V segment lost 0 bases and the J segment 8 bases; nucleotides outside the gene matches: 8.

The CDR3 DNA is TGTGCCAGCAGCACGGGTGGGGGGGCACGGACCGGGGAGCTGTTTTTT. As protein: CASSTGGGARTGELFF. V gene TRBV21-1 combines with J gene TRBJ2-2; the DNA was not used to check the table's D call, TRBD2. TRBV21-1 constitutes a pseudogene. The CDR3 totals 16 residues.

This chain joins TRBV19 and TRBJ2-3; TRBD2 agrees at 8 bases. From germline, CDR1 is LNHDA and CDR2 SQIVND (reference sequence). This CDR3 comprises 14 residues. V was pared by 10 bases and J by 2 bases, with 8 bases of the junction left unmatched. CDR3 protein: CATTERGNTDTQYF. The CDR3 DNA follows: TGTGCCACCACAGAGCGGGGGAACACAGATACGCAGTATTTT.

The V and J genes are TRBV18 and TRBJ2-1; D is undetermined. This CDR3 is 14 amino acids long. Germline CDR1 KGHSH, CDR2 LQKENI. V was pared by 6 bases and J by 4 bases, with 13 bases between. CDR3 in amino acids: CASSLEARYNEQFF. In DNA, the CDR3 is TGTGCCAGCTCCCTCGAGGCCCGATACAATGAGCAGTTCTTC.

The chain has TRBV6-1 and TRBJ2-7, with 8 bases fitting TRBD1. V shed 10 bases and J 0 bases; nucleotides not matched to a gene: 11. This CDR3 has 15 residues. Germline-derived CDR1 and CDR2 are MNHNS and SASEGT. CDR3 nucleotide sequence: TGTGCCACCAAATACGGGACAGGTTCCTCCTACGAGCAGTACTTC. This gives the protein CATKYGTGSSYEQYF.

The genes are TRBV5-1 and TRBJ2-5, with TRBD2 identical over 7 bases. Trimming cost V 0 bases and J 2 bases; bases outside gene matches: 4. Germline V gives CDR1 SGHRS, CDR2 YFSETQ. The CDR3 consists of 15 residues. The CDR3 region has the DNA TGCGCCAGCAGCTTGGCCTCGGGGGGACAAGAGACCCAGTACTTC. It translates to CASSLASGGQETQYF.